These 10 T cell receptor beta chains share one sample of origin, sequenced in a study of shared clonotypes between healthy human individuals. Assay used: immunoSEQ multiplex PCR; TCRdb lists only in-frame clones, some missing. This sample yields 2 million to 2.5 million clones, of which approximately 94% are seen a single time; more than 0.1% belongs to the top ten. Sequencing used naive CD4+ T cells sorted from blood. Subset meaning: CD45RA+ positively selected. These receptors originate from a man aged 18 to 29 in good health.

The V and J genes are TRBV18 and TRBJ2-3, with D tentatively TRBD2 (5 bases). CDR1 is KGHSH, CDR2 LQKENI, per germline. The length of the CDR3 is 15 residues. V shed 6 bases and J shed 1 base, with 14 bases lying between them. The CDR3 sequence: CASSTRRQGTDTQYF. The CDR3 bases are TGTGCCAGCTCGACAAGGAGGCAGGGCACAGATACGCAGTATTTT.

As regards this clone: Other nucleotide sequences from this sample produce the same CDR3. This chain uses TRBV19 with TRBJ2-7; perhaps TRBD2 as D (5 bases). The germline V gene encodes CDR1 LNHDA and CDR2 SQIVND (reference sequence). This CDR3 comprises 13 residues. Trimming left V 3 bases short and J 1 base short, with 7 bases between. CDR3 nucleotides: TGTGCCAGTAGTATTGGGAGATCCTACGAGCAGTACTTC. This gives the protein CASSIGRSYEQYF.

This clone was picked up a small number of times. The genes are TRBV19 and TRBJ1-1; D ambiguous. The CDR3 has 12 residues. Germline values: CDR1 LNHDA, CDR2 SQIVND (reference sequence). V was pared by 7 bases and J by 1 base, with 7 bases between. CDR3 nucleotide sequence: TGTGCCAGTAAAAGATGGAACACTGAAGCTTTCTTT. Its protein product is CASKRWNTEAFF.

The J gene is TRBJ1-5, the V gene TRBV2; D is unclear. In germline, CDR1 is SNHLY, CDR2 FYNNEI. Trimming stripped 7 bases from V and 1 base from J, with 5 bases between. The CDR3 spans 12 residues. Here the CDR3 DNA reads TGTGCCAGCAAACACAGCAATCAGCCCCAGCATTTT. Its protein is CASKHSNQPQHF.

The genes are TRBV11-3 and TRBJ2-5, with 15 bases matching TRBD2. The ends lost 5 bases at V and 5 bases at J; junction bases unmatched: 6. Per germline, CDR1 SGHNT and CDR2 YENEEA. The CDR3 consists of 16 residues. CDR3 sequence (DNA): TGTGCCAGCAGCCCGGGACTAGCGGGAGGAGGGGAGACCCAGTACTTC. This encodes CASSPGLAGGGETQYF.

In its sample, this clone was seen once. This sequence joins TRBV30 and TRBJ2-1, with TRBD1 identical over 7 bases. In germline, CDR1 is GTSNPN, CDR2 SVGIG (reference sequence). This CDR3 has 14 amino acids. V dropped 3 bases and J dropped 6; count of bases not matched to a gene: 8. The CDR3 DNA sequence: TGTGCCTGGAGCCAGGGACAGAGGGGCAATGAGCAGTTCTTC. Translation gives CAWSQGQRGNEQFF.

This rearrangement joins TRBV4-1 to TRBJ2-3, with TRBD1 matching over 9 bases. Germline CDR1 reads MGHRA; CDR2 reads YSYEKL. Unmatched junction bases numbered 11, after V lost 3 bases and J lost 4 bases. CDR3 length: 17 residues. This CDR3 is CASSQPTGTGIPDTQYF. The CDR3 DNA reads TGCGCCAGCAGCCAGCCTACCGGGACAGGGATCCCAGATACGCAGTATTTT.

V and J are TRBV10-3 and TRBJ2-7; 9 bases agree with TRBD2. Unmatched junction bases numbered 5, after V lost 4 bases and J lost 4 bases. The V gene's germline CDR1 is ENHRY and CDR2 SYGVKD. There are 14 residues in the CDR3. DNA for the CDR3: TGTGCCATCAGTGGTGCGGGAGGGGTTTACGAGCAGTACTTC. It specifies CAISGAGGVYEQYF.

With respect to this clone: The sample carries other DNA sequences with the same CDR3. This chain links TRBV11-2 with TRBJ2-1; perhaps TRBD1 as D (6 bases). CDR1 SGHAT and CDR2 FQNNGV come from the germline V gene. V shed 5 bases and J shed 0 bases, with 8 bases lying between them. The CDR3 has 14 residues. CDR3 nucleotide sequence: TGTGCCAGCAGCCTCAGGGGCTCCTACAATGAGCAGTTCTTC. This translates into CASSLRGSYNEQFF.

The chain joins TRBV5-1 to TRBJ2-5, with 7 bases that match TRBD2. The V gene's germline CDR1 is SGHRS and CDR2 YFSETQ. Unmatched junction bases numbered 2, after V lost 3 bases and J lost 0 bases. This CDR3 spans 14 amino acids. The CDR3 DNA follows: TGCGCCAGCAGCTGGGCGGGGGACCAAGAGACCCAGTACTTC. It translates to CASSWAGDQETQYF. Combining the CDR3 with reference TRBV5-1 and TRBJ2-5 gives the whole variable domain KAGVTQTPRYLIKTRGQQVTLSCSPISGHRSVSWYQQTPGQGLQFLFEYFSETQRNKGNFPGRFSGRQFSNSRSEMNVSTLELGDSALYLCASSWAGDQETQYFGPGTRLLVL.